These 18 T cell receptor beta chains came from one sample sequenced in a study of beta chain features in type 1 diabetes. Expressed TCRB transcripts got sequenced, as all isolated RNA was reverse transcribed. Measured with immunoSEQ multiplex PCR; TCRdb has only the in-frame clones, and not every one. The sample has roughly 370,000 clones; about 14% are singletons. The sequencing sample was made of naive CD4+ T cells from blood. Receptors were obtained from a man aged 25-45 years in good health.

The CDR3 is CASSYDALSTDTQYF. The CDR3 region has the DNA TGTGCCAGCAGTTACGATGCACTGAGCACAGATACGCAGTATTTT. V and J are TRBV6-5 and TRBJ2-3; D is uncertain. Germline CDR1 reads MNHEY; CDR2 reads SVGAGI. The length of the CDR3 is 15 residues. V was cut by 2 bases and J by 0 bases, with 9 bases left in between.

This clone was counted only a few times. This chain uses TRBV5-6 with TRBJ2-3; TRBD1 is a possible D gene (6 bases). CDR1 and CDR2 (germline): SGHDT, YYEEEE. CDR3 size: 14 residues. The V gene lost 4 bases and the J gene lost 6 bases, with 15 bases spanning the gap. CDR3 DNA sequence: TGTGCCAGCAGCCGACCCACAGGGTCGGATACGCAGTATTTT. Its translation is CASSRPTGSDTQYF.

The table lists this clone with a few counts. This sequence joins TRBV30 and TRBJ2-1; D remains unclear. There are 12 residues in the CDR3. CDR1 is GTSNPN and CDR2 is SVGIG in the germline V gene (reference sequence). V was pared by 3 bases and J by 10 bases, with 13 bases between. The CDR3 here is CAWSAQDREQFF. The CDR3 nucleotides read TGTGCCTGGAGCGCCCAGGATCGGGAGCAGTTCTTC.

The chain couples TRBV6-5 to TRBJ1-1, with D hard to call. Germline assignment: CDR1 MNHEY and CDR2 SVGAGI. Between the trimmed V and J ends, which lost 7 bases and 1 base, there was a span of 10 bases. This CDR3 is built from 13 residues. This chain's CDR3 is CASTRTANTEAFF. The CDR3 coding sequence is TGTGCCAGCACCAGGACGGCGAACACTGAAGCTTTCTTT.

This rearrangement joins TRBV5-4 to TRBJ2-7; perhaps D is TRBD1 or TRBD2 (5 bases each). The germline V and J ends were trimmed by 5 bases and 3 bases, with 12 bases remaining between them. Germline V gives CDR1 SGHNT, CDR2 YYREEE (reference sequence). The CDR3 consists of 13 residues. The CDR3 region has the DNA TGTGCCAGCAGGCGATTGGGGGACTACGAGCAGTACGTC. This encodes CASRRLGDYEQYV.

V gene TRBV5-6 combines with J gene TRBJ2-5, with 9 bases that match TRBD2. The CDR3 loop spans 12 amino acids. Per the germline V gene, CDR1 is SGHDT and CDR2 is YYEEEE. V was pared by 6 bases and J by 13 bases, with 10 bases of the junction left unmatched. CDR3 nucleotides: TGTGCCAGCATCAAAACCGGGACTAGCCTGTACTTC. It is translated as CASIKTGTSLYF.

This clone was counted ten times or more. The V call is TRBV7-2, the J call TRBJ1-2; D call uncertain. Trimming pared 5 bases from V and 8 bases from J, leaving 12 bases between. Germline assignment: CDR1 SGHTA and CDR2 FQGNSA. This CDR3 spans 12 amino acids. CDR3 loop: CASSRRLGGYTF. The CDR3 DNA follows: TGTGCCAGCAGCCGTAGACTTGGAGGCTACACCTTC.

This clone was seen a handful of times. The same CDR3 arises from other DNA sequences in this sample as well. The chain is built from TRBV5-1 and TRBJ2-3, with D possibly TRBD2 on 5 matching bases. CDR3 length: 12 amino acids. Germline CDR1 reads SGHRS; CDR2 reads YFSETQ. Trimming pared 4 bases from V and 5 bases from J, leaving 8 bases between. The CDR3, as DNA: TGCGCCAGCAGCCCCCGGGGAGATACGCAGTATTTT. Protein: CASSPRGDTQYF.

In its sample, this clone was seen a few times. The gene calls are TRBV28 and TRBJ1-1; TRBD1 is a possible D gene (5 bases). The CDR3 totals 11 residues. The germline V and J ends were trimmed by 3 bases and 8 bases, with 7 bases remaining between them. CDR1 and CDR2 from the germline V gene are MDHEN and SYDVKM. In DNA, the CDR3 is TGTGCCAGCAGTTTGAACAGGGAAGCTTTCTTT. The encoded protein is CASSLNREAFF.

The rearrangement links TRBV9 to TRBJ2-2, with D possibly TRBD1 on 5 matching bases. CDR1 and CDR2 from the germline V gene are SGDLS and YYNGEE. The CDR3 is made up of 15 amino acids. The V end lost 1 base, the J end lost 4 bases, and 11 bases lay between the germline ends. CDR3: CASSVRVQGTGELFF. The CDR3 region has the DNA TGTGCCAGCAGCGTAAGGGTCCAGGGCACCGGGGAGCTGTTTTTT.

V gene TRBV7-9 combines with J gene TRBJ1-4; no clear D. Per germline, CDR1 SEHNR and CDR2 FQNEAQ (reference sequence). The V and J ends lost 1 base and 7 bases respectively, with 7 bases between them. The CDR3 is 13 residues long. The CDR3 bases are TGTGCCAGCAGCTTAGATGTCAGTGAAAAACTGTTTTTT. Translated: CASSLDVSEKLFF.

The chain combines TRBV6-4 with TRBJ2-1; TRBD1 matches 10 bases. The V gene's germline CDR1 is MRHNA and CDR2 SNTAGT. J gave up 5 bases and V 8 bases, and 6 bases lay outside the gene matches. The CDR3 contains 14 residues. This CDR3 reads CASSRQGAHNEQFF. The CDR3 region has the DNA TGTGCCAGCTCCCGACAGGGGGCACACAATGAGCAGTTCTTC.

This clone was detected a few times. Here the CDR3 DNA reads TGTGCCAGCAGCTTGGGGGGACAGGGCGACACTGAAGCTTTCTTT. The encoded protein is CASSLGGQGDTEAFF. The chain joins TRBV11-3 to TRBJ1-1; 9 bases fit TRBD1. J was trimmed by 3 bases and V by 3 bases; bases with no gene match: 5. CDR1 is SGHNT, CDR2 YENEEA, per germline. The CDR3 is 15 amino acids.

The chain links TRBV29-1 to TRBJ2-5; 9 positions agree with TRBD2. The V gene end was trimmed by 5 bases and the J gene end by 0 bases; junction bases not matched to a gene: 7. Germline CDR1 and CDR2: SQVTM and ANQGSEA. This CDR3 comprises 15 residues. CDR3 sequence: CSVRSSGTYQETQYF. CDR3 nucleotide sequence: TGCAGCGTTCGGTCTAGCGGGACGTACCAAGAGACCCAGTACTTC.

The chain uses TRBV7-2 and TRBJ2-3; no firm D call. Germline V CDR1 and CDR2: SGHTA, FQGNSA. With 4 bases removed from V and 0 bases from J, the gap between germline ends came to 8 bases. There are 14 residues in the CDR3. CDR3 coding DNA: TGTGCCAGCAGCTCTCAGCCTAGCACAGATACGCAGTATTTT. This translates into CASSSQPSTDTQYF.

This clone was observed a few times. The genes are TRBV5-1 and TRBJ2-7; D assignment may be TRBD1 or TRBD2 (5 bases each). The CDR3 extends over 14 amino acids. Germline V gene data show CDR1 as SGHRS and CDR2 as YFSETQ. The V and J ends lost 7 bases and 0 bases respectively, with 14 bases between them. In DNA, the CDR3 is TGCGCCAGCGGCAGGGAGATAAACTCCTACGAGCAGTACTTC. This sequence encodes CASGREINSYEQYF.

The chain links TRBV29-1 to TRBJ1-2, with D possibly matching TRBD1 (5 bases). The V gene lost 4 bases and the J gene lost 8 bases, with 14 bases spanning the gap. Germline V CDR1 and CDR2: SQVTM, ANQGSEA. The CDR3 loop spans 12 amino acids. CDR3 sequence (DNA): TGCAGCGTTGTTCGGGGGTCAGAAGGCTACACCTTC. Translation: CSVVRGSEGYTF. The variable domain in full, completed from reference TRBV29-1 and TRBJ1-2, reads SAVISQKPSRDICQRGTSLTIQCQVDSQVTMMFWYRQQPGQSLTLIATANQGSEATYESGFVIDKFPISRPNLTFSTLTVSNMSPEDSSIYLCSVVRGSEGYTFGSGTRLTVV.

This chain connects TRBV7-8 to TRBJ1-2; no reliable D call. Trimming shortened V by 0 bases and J by 2 bases, and 7 bases separated the two germline ends. Germline V gives CDR1 SGHVS, CDR2 FQNEAQ. The CDR3 is made up of 14 amino acids. CDR3 nucleotides: TGTGCCAGCAGCTTAGCTCGGAAGAACTATGGCTACACCTTC. This encodes CASSLARKNYGYTF.